Each of the 5 T cell receptor beta chains below was sequenced from the same sample in a study of shared clonotypes between healthy human individuals. Generated by immunoSEQ multiplex PCR, the TCRdb table keeps only in-frame clones and is missing some. The data show over 400,000 clones, 90% to 96% seen once. Sequences were obtained from naive CD4+ T cells sorted from blood. Subset given: CD45RA+ positively selected. Source of these receptors: a woman in her twenties or thirties in good health.

The rearrangement joins TRBV28 to TRBJ1-2; perhaps TRBD1 as D (6 bases). The CDR3 has 14 amino acids. The germline V gene has CDR1 MDHEN and CDR2 SYDVKM. The V and J ends lost 8 bases and 7 bases respectively, with 20 bases between them. CDR3 sequence reads: CASYSSGGAGGYTF. In DNA, the CDR3 is TGTGCCAGCTACTCCTCCGGGGGGGCGGGTGGCTACACCTTC.

This clone appeared once. Here the CDR3 reads CASSLGVDRTPAGEKLFF. The CDR3 region has the DNA TGCGCCAGCAGCTTGGGAGTTGACCGGACTCCCGCGGGGGAAAAACTGTTTTTT. The chain combines TRBV5-1 with TRBJ1-4; D is unclear. V lost 0 bases to trimming and J lost 8 bases, with 23 bases between them. The length of the CDR3 is 18 residues. Germline V gene lookup returns CDR1 SGHRS and CDR2 YFSETQ.

The chain uses TRBV28 and TRBJ2-5; TRBD2 matches at 7 bases. The J call is doubtful: the DNA matches TRBJ2-7 better. CDR1 and CDR2 (germline): MDHEN, SYDVKM. This CDR3 spans 13 amino acids. The CDR3 DNA sequence: TGTGCCAGCAGACCCGGGAGGCCCTACGAGCAGTACTTC. This gives the protein CASRPGRPYEQYF.

The chain uses TRBV28 and TRBJ1-1; D gene uncertain. V was trimmed by 5 bases and J by 1 base, leaving 14 bases between them. The CDR3 loop spans 15 amino acids. Germline V lookup: CDR1 MDHEN, CDR2 SYDVKM. This CDR3 is CASSPETPGNTEAFF. The DNA of the CDR3 is TGTGCCAGCAGTCCAGAGACACCGGGGAACACTGAAGCTTTCTTT. The full variable domain, rest sourced from reference TRBV28 and TRBJ1-1, is DVKVTQSSRYLVKRTGEKVFLECVQDMDHENMFWYRQDPGLGLRLIYFSYDVKMKEKGDIPEGYSVSREKKERFSLILESASTNQTSMYLCASSPETPGNTEAFFGQGTRLTVV.

The chain carries TRBV19 and TRBJ2-7; 10 bases map to TRBD2. Germline loops: CDR1 LNHDA, CDR2 SQIVND (reference sequence). The ends lost 6 bases at V and 5 bases at J; junction bases unmatched: 7. The CDR3 has 14 residues. CDR3 region: CASSQAGGVHEQYF. CDR3 coding DNA: TGTGCCAGTAGCCAAGCGGGAGGGGTCCACGAGCAGTACTTC.